This record concerns one TCR beta chain sequence. The sequenced template was cDNA made from the entire isolated RNA. The repertoire was sequenced with immunoSEQ multiplex PCR; TCRdb's copy has only in-frame clones and lacks some. This table has about 260,000 clones, 68% appearing once. Trimming cost V 4 bases and J 8 bases, with 11 bases left between them. Germline values: CDR1 GTSNPN, CDR2 SVGIG (reference sequence). The CDR3 length is 12 residues. This record belongs to a study of beta chain features in type 1 diabetes. The sample consisted of naive CD4+ T cells from blood. The receptor's source is a man aged 30 to 39 in good health. The gene calls are TRBV30 and TRBJ1-4, with D possibly being TRBD1 (6 bases). In nucleotides, the CDR3 is TGTGCCTGGAAACAGGGTGGGGAAAAACTGTTTTTT. Translating it yields CAWKQGGEKLFF.